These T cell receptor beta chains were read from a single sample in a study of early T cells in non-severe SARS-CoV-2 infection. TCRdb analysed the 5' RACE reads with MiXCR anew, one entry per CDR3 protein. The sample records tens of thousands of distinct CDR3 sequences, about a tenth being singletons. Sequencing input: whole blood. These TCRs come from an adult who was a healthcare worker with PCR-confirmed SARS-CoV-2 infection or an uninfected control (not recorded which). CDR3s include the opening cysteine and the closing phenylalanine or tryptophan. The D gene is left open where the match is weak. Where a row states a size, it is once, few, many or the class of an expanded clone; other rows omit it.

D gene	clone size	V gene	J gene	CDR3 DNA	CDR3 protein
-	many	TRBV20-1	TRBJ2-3	TGCAGTGCTAGGGGCGGGCCCTCAGATACGCAGTATTTT	CSARGGPSDTQYF
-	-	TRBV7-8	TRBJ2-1	TGTGCCAGCAGCTTAGTGGTCAGAGGGAATGAGCAGTTCTTC	CASSLVVRGNEQFF
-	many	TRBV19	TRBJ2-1	TGTGCCAGTAGACAAGCGGCCAGCAATGAGCAGTTCTTC	CASRQAASNEQFF
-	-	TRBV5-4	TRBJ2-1	TGTGCCTTTCGTGGGGGTCCTCCTGAGCAGTTCTTC	CAFRGGPPEQFF
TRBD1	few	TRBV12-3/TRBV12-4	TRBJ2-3	TGTGCCAGCAGCCCCCTAGGGGGCCCATTGGATACGCAGTATTTT	CASSPLGGPLDTQYF
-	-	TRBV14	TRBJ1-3	TGTGCCAGCAGCCTCCTAGGAGGCCGAATCTCTGGAAACACCATATATTTT	CASSLLGGRISGNTIYF
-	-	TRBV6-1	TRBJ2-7	TGTGCCAGCATATTAGGACCGAGCTACGAGCAGTACTTC	CASILGPSYEQYF
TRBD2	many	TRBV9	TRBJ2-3	TGTGCCAGCAGCGAGGGGACTAGCGGGGATACGCAGTATTTT	CASSEGTSGDTQYF
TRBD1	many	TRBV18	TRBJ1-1	TGTGCCAGCTCCGGACAGGGAGGGGACACTGAAGCTTTCTTT	CASSGQGGDTEAFF
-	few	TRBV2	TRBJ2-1	TGTGCCAGCAGTGATCCCTACAATAATGAGCAGTTCTTC	CASSDPYNNEQFF
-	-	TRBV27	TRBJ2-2	TGTGCCAGCAGTCCCGGTGAGCGTCCCGGGGAGCTGTTTTTT	CASSPGERPGELFF
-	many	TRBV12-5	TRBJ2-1	TGTGCTAGTGGTTTCCCCCCGTACAATGAGCAGTTCTTC	CASGFPPYNEQFF
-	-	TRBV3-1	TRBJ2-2	TGTGCCAGCAGCGCACAGGGAAATAACGGGGAGCTGTTTTTT	CASSAQGNNGELFF
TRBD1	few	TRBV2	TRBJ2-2	TGTGCCAGCAGCGGGACAGGGAGAGGCGGGGAGCTGTTTTTT	CASSGTGRGGELFF
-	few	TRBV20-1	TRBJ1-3	TGCAGTGCTAGAGGCCAGTACTCTGGAAACACCATATATTTT	CSARGQYSGNTIYF
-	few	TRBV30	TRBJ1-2	TGTGCCTGGAGCCCGTCTCCGCTCGACTATGGCTACACCTTC	CAWSPSPLDYGYTF
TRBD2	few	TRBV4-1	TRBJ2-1	TGCGCCAGCAGCCAAGGGGGACTAGCGGGTTACAATGAGCAGTTCTTC	CASSQGGLAGYNEQFF
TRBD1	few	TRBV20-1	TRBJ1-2	TGCAGTGCAGAGAGACAGGGCTTGAGAGGCTACACCTTC	CSAERQGLRGYTF
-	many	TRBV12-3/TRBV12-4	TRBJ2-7	TGTGCCAGCAGTTTGGAAACAGGGCCAGAGCAGTACTTC	CASSLETGPEQYF
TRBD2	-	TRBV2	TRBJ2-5	TGTGCCAGCGGGCGGGGGGAGGTGGAGACCCAGTACTTC	CASGRGEVETQYF
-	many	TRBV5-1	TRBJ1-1	TGCGCCAGCTCAATAGGTGGGACTGAAGCTTTCTTT	CASSIGGTEAFF
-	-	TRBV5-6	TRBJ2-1	TGTGCCAGCAGCGGCGGGGCAGGGGAGGACAATGAGCAGTTCTTC	CASSGGAGEDNEQFF
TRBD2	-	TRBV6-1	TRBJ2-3	TGTGCCAGCAGTGAAGTAGGCGGGGGGACCCGCACAGATACGCAGTATTTT	CASSEVGGGTRTDTQYF
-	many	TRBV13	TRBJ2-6	TGTGCCAGCAGCCGGGGGCTCGGGGCCAACGTCCTGACTTTC	CASSRGLGANVLTF